These 10 T cell receptor beta chains were all obtained from the same sample, sequenced in a study of cytomegalovirus exposure and HLA in healthy donors. The study ran its PCR with 60 Vbeta and 13 Jbeta primers. Only in-frame clones appear in the TCRdb table, and some are missing; sequencing was by immunoSEQ multiplex PCR. The table lists fewer than 35,000 clones, 87% of them singletons, with 2.7% in the top ten. Sequenced sample: PBMCs. The receptors here all came from a boy aged 5-17 years in good health and CMV-seronegative.

J is TRBJ1-2 and V is TRBV6-6; D possibly corresponds to TRBD1 (5 bases). Trimming cost V 4 bases and J 2 bases, with 14 bases left between them. The CDR3 has 15 residues. Germline CDR1 reads MNHNY; CDR2 reads SVGAGI (reference sequence). The CDR3 DNA is TGTGCCAGCAGTTCCCCTTTTGACAGCAACTATGGCTACACCTTC. It codes for CASSSPFDSNYGYTF.

The chain couples TRBV5-1 to TRBJ1-2; a possible D gene is TRBD1 (5 bases). Germline CDR1 reads SGHRS; CDR2 reads YFSETQ. The CDR3 is made up of 13 amino acids. V was shortened by 3 bases and J by 2 bases, with 8 bases between the two germline ends. The CDR3 nucleotides are TGCGCCAGCAGCTGGAGGGGAAACTATGGCTACACCTTC. Encoded protein: CASSWRGNYGYTF.

The chain is built from TRBV19 and TRBJ1-5; D may be TRBD1 (6 bases). Germline lookup yields CDR1 LNHDA and CDR2 SQIVND (reference sequence). Trimming stripped 2 bases from V and 4 bases from J, with 12 bases between. This CDR3 has 15 amino acids. CDR3 region: CASSIYRAGNQPQHF. DNA for the CDR3: TGTGCCAGTAGTATATACAGGGCAGGGAATCAGCCCCAGCATTTT.

The rearrangement joins TRBV28 to TRBJ1-2; 8 nucleotides line up with TRBD1. CDR3 size: 15 residues. The V and J ends lost 4 bases and 7 bases, in that order; junction bases with no gene match: 11. Looked up from germline, CDR1 is MDHEN and CDR2 is SYDVKM. The CDR3 protein is CASSSGGRGRSGYTF. The CDR3 DNA reads TGTGCCAGCAGTTCGGGGGGCAGGGGGCGATCTGGCTACACCTTC.

The chain couples TRBV6-1 to TRBJ2-7; 8 bases match TRBD1. This CDR3 region has 13 residues. V lost 7 bases, J lost 3 bases, and 5 bases stayed unmatched. In germline, CDR1 is MNHNS, CDR2 SASEGT. CDR3 sequence (DNA): TGTGCCAGCACGACAGGGGTCCTCTACGAGCAGTACTTC. Residues: CASTTGVLYEQYF.

The V and J genes are TRBV14 and TRBJ1-4; 12 bases align to TRBD1. Trimming took 4 bases from V and 2 from J; bases not matched to a gene: 5. Germline V gives CDR1 SGHDN, CDR2 FVKESK. This CDR3 region has 17 residues. CDR3 sequence: CASSPWDRGLTNEKLFF. Here the CDR3 DNA reads TGTGCCAGCAGCCCCTGGGACAGGGGGCTCACTAATGAAAAACTGTTTTTT.

The V call is TRBV7-2, the J call TRBJ2-1; 9 bases fit TRBD1. This CDR3 has 16 amino acids. Germline V lookup: CDR1 SGHTA, CDR2 FQGNSA. Trimming removed 0 bases from V and 5 bases from J; junction bases left unmatched: 5. The CDR3 region has the DNA TGTGCCAGCAGCTTAGCGACGGGACAGGGAAACAATGAGCAGTTCTTC. Amino acids: CASSLATGQGNNEQFF.

This clone has just a few counts. The chain recombines TRBV6-1 with TRBJ2-7; 10 bases map to TRBD1. CDR1 is MNHNS, CDR2 SASEGT, per germline. V gave up 1 base and J gave up 2 bases; unmatched junction bases: 2. The length of the CDR3 is 15 residues. DNA of the CDR3: TGTGCCAGCAGTGAAGAGGGACAGGGGACCTACGAGCAGTACTTC. This encodes CASSEEGQGTYEQYF.

This clone is a singleton in its sample. V and J are TRBV28 and TRBJ2-3; D is undetermined. Germline CDR1 and CDR2: MDHEN and SYDVKM. The CDR3 loop spans 12 amino acids. Trimming cost V 3 bases and J 4 bases, with 5 bases left between them. CDR3 amino acids: CASSFYPDTQYF. CDR3 DNA sequence: TGTGCCAGCAGTTTTTATCCAGATACGCAGTATTTT.

This clone was seen only a few times. This sequence joins TRBV10-3 and TRBJ1-4; 7 nucleotides align to TRBD1. V lost 2 bases to trimming and J lost 8 bases; unmatched junction nucleotides: 8. The CDR3 spans 15 residues. The germline gives CDR1 ENHRY, CDR2 SYGVKD. The CDR3, as DNA: TGTGCCATCAGTGAGGACTCAGGGGGGAGAGAAAAACTGTTTTTT. This gives the protein CAISEDSGGREKLFF.